The rows below give T cell receptor beta chains drawn from one sample of a study of cytomegalovirus exposure and HLA in healthy donors. Data came from immunoSEQ multiplex PCR; TCRdb stores just in-frame clones and leaves some out. The sample lists more than 150,000 clones, 83% occurring once. Material: PBMCs. All receptors come from a man in his fifties in good health and CMV-seronegative. CDR3s include the opening cysteine and the closing phenylalanine or tryptophan. Each record gives: J gene, V gene, D gene, clone size, CDR3 protein, CDR3 DNA. The D gene is left open where the match is weak. Expanded clones are given a class, and other clones once, few, many or no size at all.

>TRBJ2-1|TRBV5-1|TRBD2|.
CASSFGRGTSGYNEQFF
TGCGCCAGCAGCTTCGGACGGGGGACTAGCGGCTACAATGAGCAGTTCTTC
>TRBJ2-2|TRBV5-6|TRBD1|.
CASSWQGANTGELFF
TGTGCCAGCAGCTGGCAGGGGGCGAACACCGGGGAGCTGTTTTTT
>TRBJ2-7|TRBV7-2|TRBD1|.
CASSLGDREFYEQYF
TGTGCCAGCAGCTTAGGGGACAGGGAGTTCTACGAGCAGTACTTC
>TRBJ2-4|TRBV19|TRBD1|once
CASSSSPQGPKAKNIQYF
TGTGCCAGTAGTAGTTCCCCACAGGGGCCTAAAGCCAAAAACATTCAGTACTTC
>TRBJ1-2|TRBV5-1|.|few
CASSLVSGAGDYGYTF
TGCGCCAGCAGCTTGGTGTCAGGGGCGGGCGACTATGGCTACACCTTC
>TRBJ1-2|TRBV28|TRBD1|.
CASSPSTGVNYGYTF
TGTGCCAGCAGCCCCTCAACAGGGGTCAACTATGGCTACACCTTC
>TRBJ2-5|TRBV19|.|.
CASRPQGGTSETQYF
TGTGCCAGTAGACCCCAGGGAGGTACGAGCGAGACCCAGTACTTC
>TRBJ2-1|TRBV12-1|.|once
CASSPKGGKLSYNEQFF
TGTGCCAGCAGCCCCAAAGGCGGGAAACTCTCCTACAATGAGCAGTTCTTC
>TRBJ2-4|TRBV4-3|.|once
CASSQDDRKPVNF
TGCGCCAGCAGCCAAGACGACAGAAAACCCGTTAACTTC
>TRBJ2-4|TRBV6-4|TRBD2|.
CASSPLAGGGKNIQYF
TGTGCCAGCAGTCCCCTAGCGGGAGGCGGCAAAAACATTCAGTACTTC
>TRBJ2-5|TRBV5-1|.|.
CASSWAGQTQETQYF
TGCGCCAGCAGCTGGGCGGGACAGACCCAAGAGACCCAGTACTTC
>TRBJ2-1|TRBV27|TRBD2|.
CASSLPTSGGDNEQFF
TGTGCCAGCAGTTTACCTACTAGCGGGGGAGACAATGAGCAGTTCTTC
>TRBJ1-4|TRBV7-2|TRBD1|few
CASSKGTATNEKLFF
TGTGCCAGCAGCAAAGGGACAGCAACTAATGAAAAACTGTTTTTT
>TRBJ1-6|TRBV5-1|TRBD1|.
CASSDPTGRRPSPLHF
TGCGCCAGCAGCGATCCGACAGGGCGAAGGCCTTCACCCCTCCACTTT
>TRBJ1-4|TRBV4-1|.|.
CASSRKPQGTNEKLFF
TGCGCCAGCAGCCGGAAACCTCAGGGGACTAATGAAAAACTGTTTTTT
>TRBJ2-7|TRBV27|.|.
CASRYSLGGSYEQYF
TGTGCCAGCCGATACTCCCTAGGGGGTTCCTACGAGCAGTACTTC
>TRBJ1-6|TRBV7-3|.|.
CASSLRGSSYNSPLHF
TGTGCCAGCAGCTTAAGAGGGAGCTCCTATAATTCACCCCTCCACTTT
>TRBJ2-6|TRBV4-3|TRBD1|.
CASSPDRQGEAGANVLTF
TGCGCCAGCAGCCCTGATCGGCAGGGGGAAGCTGGGGCCAACGTCCTGACTTTC
>TRBJ2-7|TRBV5-1|TRBD2|few
CASSPTSGYEQYF
TGCGCCAGCAGCCCGACTAGCGGCTACGAGCAGTACTTC
>TRBJ2-2|TRBV6-1|.|.
CASNVLSPVTGELFF
TGTGCCAGTAACGTCCTTAGCCCGGTGACCGGGGAGCTGTTTTTT
>TRBJ1-2|TRBV6-1|.|.
CASSEGGYGYTF
TGTGCCAGCAGTGAGGGGGGTTATGGCTACACCTTC
>TRBJ1-5|TRBV7-6|.|.
CASSSNSNQPQHF
TGTGCCAGCAGCTCAAATAGCAATCAGCCCCAGCATTTT
>TRBJ1-5|TRBV25-1|.|.
CASSARGSGYQPQHF
TGTGCCAGCAGTGCTCGGGGTTCGGGGTATCAGCCCCAGCATTTT
>TRBJ1-4|TRBV6-1|.|.
CASSENPGMFF
TGTGCCAGCAGTGAGAACCCGGGGATGTTTTTT
>TRBJ1-3|TRBV6-1|TRBD1|once
CASRETGGNGNTIYF
TGTGCCAGCAGAGAGACAGGGGGCAATGGAAACACCATATATTTT
>TRBJ1-1|TRBV4-3|TRBD1|.
CASSQDRGGPNTEAFF
TGCGCCAGCAGCCAAGATCGAGGGGGCCCAAACACTGAAGCTTTCTTT
>TRBJ1-4|TRBV5-1|.|few
CASRLLGAATNEKLFF
TGCGCCAGCAGGCTTCTGGGGGCAGCAACTAATGAAAAACTGTTTTTT
>TRBJ2-5|TRBV5-1|TRBD1|once
CASSPGTDQETQYF
TGCGCCAGCAGTCCCGGGACAGACCAAGAGACCCAGTACTTC
>TRBJ1-1|TRBV29-1|.|.
CSVEKDREAFF
TGCAGCGTTGAAAAGGACAGAGAAGCTTTCTTT
>TRBJ2-1|TRBV6-4|TRBD2|.
CASSDSTSGYNEQFF
TGTGCCAGCAGTGATTCGACTAGCGGATACAATGAGCAGTTCTTC
>TRBJ2-6|TRBV28|TRBD1|.
CASSNRDRGFSGANVLTF
TGTGCCAGCAGTAACCGGGACAGGGGGTTCTCTGGGGCCAACGTCCTGACTTTC
>TRBJ2-7|TRBV6-6|.|.
CASSPPSVSVEQYF
TGTGCCAGCAGTCCCCCGAGTGTTTCCGTCGAGCAGTACTTC
>TRBJ2-7|TRBV5-1|.|.
CASSLGTNNEQYF
TGCGCCAGCAGCTTGGGGACTAATAACGAGCAGTACTTC
>TRBJ1-2|TRBV5-4|TRBD1|.
CASSPDRRINGYTF
TGTGCCAGCAGCCCGGACAGGAGAATCAATGGCTACACCTTC
>TRBJ2-1|TRBV5-3|TRBD2|.
CARSLVGGGEPYNEQFF
TGTGCCAGAAGCTTGGTTGGCGGGGGAGAACCCTACAATGAGCAGTTCTTC
>TRBJ2-3|TRBV11-2|.|.
CASSLGRNTDTQYF
TGTGCCAGCAGCTTAGGCAGAAACACAGATACGCAGTATTTT
>TRBJ1-1|TRBV4-3|TRBD1|.
CASSQQGGNTEAFF
TGCGCCAGCAGCCAGCAGGGGGGGAACACTGAAGCTTTCTTT
>TRBJ2-5|TRBV6-5|.|.
CASSGQQETQYF
TGTGCCAGCAGCGGACAGCAAGAGACCCAGTACTTC
>TRBJ1-4|TRBV7-9|.|few
CSSSLETIGGNEKLFF
TGTTCCAGCAGCTTAGAAACTATAGGAGGTAATGAAAAACTGTTTTTT
>TRBJ2-5|TRBV5-1|TRBD1|once
CASSGPGGLGETQYF
TGCGCCAGCAGCGGCCCAGGGGGCCTAGGAGAGACCCAGTACTTC
>TRBJ2-7|TRBV28|TRBD1|.
CASNKRDRIPPRVYEQYF
TGTGCCAGCAATAAAAGGGACAGGATTCCACCGAGGGTCTACGAGCAGTACTTC
>TRBJ2-1|TRBV9|TRBD2|.
CASSVYGTTPINEQFF
TGTGCCAGCAGCGTATACGGGACTACCCCAATAAATGAGCAGTTCTTC
>TRBJ2-7|TRBV7-2|TRBD1|.
CASSLPPRDSYEQYF
TGTGCCAGCAGCTTACCTCCACGGGACAGCTACGAGCAGTACTTC
>TRBJ2-3|TRBV6-5|.|.
CASSLRTGGVRQYF
TGTGCCAGCAGCCTGAGAACAGGGGGGGTCAGGCAGTATTTT
>TRBJ1-1|TRBV30|.|.
CAWSTRVNTEAFF
TGTGCCTGGAGTACCAGGGTGAACACTGAAGCTTTCTTT
>TRBJ2-7|TRBV7-9|.|.
CSSSLSLGFGSYEQYF
TGTTCCAGCAGCTTATCACTGGGTTTCGGGTCCTACGAGCAGTACTTC
>TRBJ2-2|TRBV28|TRBD1|.
CASSPGTGGDTGELFF
TGTGCCAGCAGCCCCGGGACAGGGGGGGACACCGGGGAGCTGTTTTTT
>TRBJ2-3|TRBV14|TRBD2|.
CASSQERGYRADTQYF
TGTGCCAGCAGCCAAGAGCGGGGGTATAGGGCAGATACGCAGTATTTT